One and the same sample provided the 21 T cell receptor beta chains below, sequenced in a study of neoadjuvant nivolumab and ipilimumab in lung cancer. Clones were sequenced by immunoSEQ multiplex PCR, and TCRdb holds only the in-frame ones, with some missing. The data hold 25,000 to 30,000 clones, with 75% to 85% observed a single time. Sequencing was performed on tumor tissue, taken after neoadjuvant nivolumab, alone or with ipilimumab, at or shortly before surgery. The receptors were gathered from an adult with non-small cell lung cancer.

The chain links TRBV9 to TRBJ2-3; D remains unclear. The V end was cut by 0 bases, the J end by 4 bases, with 6 bases between. This CDR3 has 13 amino acids. Germline V lookup: CDR1 SGDLS, CDR2 YYNGEE. The CDR3 is CASSVVLADTQYF. The CDR3 coding sequence is TGTGCCAGCAGCGTAGTCCTAGCAGATACGCAGTATTTT. Full variable domain (outside the CDR3, taken from reference TRBV9 and TRBJ2-3): DSGVTQTPKHLITATGQRVTLRCSPRSGDLSVYWYQQSLDQGLQFLIQYYNGEERAKGNILERFSAQQFPDLHSELNLSSLELGDSALYFCASSVVLADTQYFGPGTRLTVL.

The CDR3 DNA is TGTGCCAGCAGTTCGCTCACCCATAACGAGCAGTACTTC. This encodes CASSSLTHNEQYF. The J gene is TRBJ2-7, the V gene TRBV27, with D unresolved. Germline loops: CDR1 MNHEY, CDR2 SMNVEV (reference sequence). This CDR3 is 13 amino acids long. V shed 4 bases and J shed 5 bases, with 12 bases lying between them.

This chain joins TRBV10-3 and TRBJ2-1; the match to TRBD2 covers 10 bases. The germline CDR1 and CDR2 sequences are ENHRY and SYGVKD. CDR3 length: 14 residues. V lost 3 bases, J lost 8 bases, and 4 bases stayed unmatched. The CDR3 nucleotides are TGTGCCATCAGTGATCCAGGACTAGCGGATGAGCAGTTCTTC. Translated: CAISDPGLADEQFF.

Only a few counts were recorded for this clone. The V gene is TRBV7-8, the J gene TRBJ2-7, with 10 bases that match TRBD2. Losses at the gene ends were 1 base for V and 1 base for J; bases not matched to a gene: 10. The length of the CDR3 is 18 residues. The germline CDR1 and CDR2 sequences are SGHVS and FQNEAQ. CDR3 region: CASSLGPSGSTGSYEQYF. The CDR3 nucleotides are TGTGCCAGCAGCTTAGGCCCTAGCGGGAGTACCGGTTCCTACGAGCAGTACTTC. The full variable domain, with the rest looked up from reference TRBV7-8 and TRBJ2-7, is GAGVSQSPRYKVAKRGQDVALRCDPISGHVSLFWYQQALGQGPEFLTYFQNEAQLDKSGLPSDRFFAERPEGSVSTLKIQRTQQEDSAVYLCASSLGPSGSTGSYEQYFGPGTRLTVT.

About this clone itself: The same CDR3 also results from other DNA sequences found in this sample. The J gene is TRBJ2-1, the V gene TRBV18, with TRBD2 identical over 10 bases. Germline CDR1 reads KGHSH; CDR2 reads LQKENI. V shed 3 bases, J shed 2 bases, and the junction held 4 bases outside the gene matches. The CDR3 is 16 amino acids. CDR3 amino acids: CASSPSLAGTYNEQFF. CDR3 in DNA: TGTGCCAGCTCACCGTCACTAGCGGGAACCTACAATGAGCAGTTCTTC.

This rearrangement joins TRBV18 to TRBJ2-7; D is perhaps TRBD1 (5 bases). This CDR3 is built from 15 residues. Germline V gives CDR1 KGHSH, CDR2 LQKENI. V lost 1 base, J lost 0 bases, and 10 bases lay in between. The CDR3 reads CASSPLQGLSYEQYF. DNA of the CDR3: TGTGCCAGCTCACCACTCCAGGGCCTCTCCTACGAGCAGTACTTC.

The chain recombines TRBV11-2 with TRBJ2-1; TRBD2 matches at 8 bases. V shed 2 bases and J 4 bases; nucleotides not matched to a gene: 7. This CDR3 region has 16 residues. CDR1 is SGHAT and CDR2 is FQNNGV in the germline V gene. CDR3 protein: CASSLTAGVGYNEQFF. Written as DNA, the CDR3 is TGTGCCAGCAGCTTAACAGCGGGAGTCGGGTACAATGAGCAGTTCTTC.

The chain joins TRBV6-5 to TRBJ1-1, with D possibly being TRBD1 (5 bases). CDR3 size: 13 residues. The V and J ends lost 3 bases and 1 base respectively, with 6 bases between them. Germline V lookup: CDR1 MNHEY, CDR2 SVGAGI. CDR3 sequence reads: CASSYTGNTEAFF. In DNA form, the CDR3 reads TGTGCCAGCAGTTATACAGGGAACACTGAAGCTTTCTTT.

The genes are TRBV18 and TRBJ2-7, with a possible D match to TRBD1 (5 bases). Germline CDR1 is KGHSH and CDR2 is LQKENI. V gave up 3 bases and J gave up 3 bases, with 15 bases separating them. The CDR3 contains 15 residues. The CDR3 DNA sequence: TGTGCCAGCTCACCTTTCTCCGGACAAGACTACGAGCAGTACTTC. Protein sequence: CASSPFSGQDYEQYF.

This clone was observed a handful of times. V and J are TRBV18 and TRBJ1-1; D is unresolved. Trimming took off 3 bases at V and 5 bases at J, with 10 bases between the two ends. Germline CDR1 KGHSH, CDR2 LQKENI. The CDR3 has 13 amino acids. Here the CDR3 DNA reads TGTGCCAGCTCACCGTCCGACGAGACTGAAGCTTTCTTT. This gives the protein CASSPSDETEAFF.

The gene calls are TRBV18 and TRBJ2-7, with unresolved D. Trimming shortened V by 2 bases and J by 5 bases, and 10 bases separated the two germline ends. CDR3 length equals 13 residues. Germline assignment: CDR1 KGHSH and CDR2 LQKENI. The CDR3 bases are TGTGCCAGCTCACCATTTTCTCCCGACGAGCAGTACTTC. It encodes CASSPFSPDEQYF. Drawing the rest from reference TRBV18 and TRBJ2-7, the complete variable domain is NAGVMQNPRHLVRRRGQEARLRCSPMKGHSHVYWYRQLPEEGLKFMVYLQKENIIDESGMPKERFSAEFPKEGPSILRIQQVVRGDSAAYFCASSPFSPDEQYFGPGTRLTVT.

There are a few counts of this clone. The chain uses TRBV11-3 and TRBJ2-1, with D perhaps TRBD1 (5 bases). Germline V gene data show CDR1 as SGHNT and CDR2 as YENEEA. The CDR3 has 14 amino acids. V dropped 5 bases and J dropped 3 bases, with 11 bases sitting between them. The CDR3, as DNA: TGTGCCAGCAGCATGTCAGGGAACTACAATGAGCAGTTCTTC. This translates into CASSMSGNYNEQFF.

In nucleotides, the CDR3 is TGTGCCAGCAGCTTACAGGGAAGCACAGATACGCAGTATTTT. Translated, it gives CASSLQGSTDTQYF. This sequence joins TRBV7-8 and TRBJ2-3; possibly TRBD1 for D (5 bases). Trimming removed 2 bases at V and 0 bases at J, with 6 bases between. CDR1 is SGHVS and CDR2 is FQNEAQ in the germline V gene. The CDR3 sequence is 14 residues long.

J is TRBJ1-1 and V is TRBV5-4, with D unclear. Germline CDR1 and CDR2: SGHNT and YYREEE (reference sequence). Trimming pared 2 bases from V and 0 bases from J, leaving 8 bases between. CDR3 length: 14 amino acids. The chain's CDR3 is CASSLAPVNTEAFF. The CDR3 DNA reads TGTGCCAGCAGCTTAGCACCGGTGAACACTGAAGCTTTCTTT.

This clone was recorded once. This sequence joins TRBV6-5 and TRBJ1-2, with D possibly TRBD1 on 6 matching bases. Germline V lookup: CDR1 MNHEY, CDR2 SVGAGI. The CDR3 contains 13 residues. V gave up 8 bases and J gave up 6 bases, with 16 bases separating them. For the CDR3, the DNA is TGTGCCAGCGGGAGTCGGGACACCCATGGCTACACCTTC. This sequence encodes CASGSRDTHGYTF.

The chain joins TRBV27 to TRBJ2-4; the match to TRBD2 covers 7 bases. V gave up 6 bases and J gave up 2 bases; unmatched junction bases: 7. The CDR3 runs 15 residues. Germline assignment: CDR1 MNHEY and CDR2 SMNVEV (reference sequence). CDR3 DNA sequence: TGTGCCAGCAGCCCTACTAGCGTACCCAAAAACATTCAGTACTTC. Translation gives CASSPTSVPKNIQYF.

The chain is built from TRBV11-2 and TRBJ2-7; TRBD2 agrees at 11 bases. Germline assignment: CDR1 SGHAT and CDR2 FQNNGV. V was clipped by 4 bases and J by 3 bases; unmatched bases: 8. The CDR3 extends over 16 amino acids. CDR3 loop: CASSSPPGTSGYEQYF. In DNA form, the CDR3 reads TGTGCCAGCAGCTCTCCCCCCGGGACTAGCGGCTACGAGCAGTACTTC.

There are a few counts of this clone. Within the sample, other DNA sequences also encode this same CDR3. The V and J genes are TRBV15 and TRBJ2-1; D gene ambiguous. CDR3 length equals 9 residues. Trimming pared 5 bases from V and 15 bases from J, leaving 8 bases between. Germline CDR1 reads LNHNV; CDR2 reads YYDKDF (reference sequence). CDR3 nucleotide sequence: TGTGCCACCAGCTCCCCTTTGTTCTTC. It translates to CATSSPLFF.

V and J are TRBV6-5 and TRBJ1-2; D unresolved. Per the germline V gene, CDR1 is MNHEY and CDR2 is SVGAGI. V was pared by 4 bases and J by 1 base, with 10 bases between. The CDR3 totals 14 residues. CDR3 nucleotides: TGTGCCAGCAGTTCCCGGACGGGTAACTATGGCTACACCTTC. Amino acids: CASSSRTGNYGYTF.

V and J are TRBV5-1 and TRBJ1-1; 7 nucleotides line up with TRBD1. V was clipped by 2 bases and J by 1 base; unmatched bases: 8. The CDR3 has 16 residues. Germline lookup yields CDR1 SGHRS and CDR2 YFSETQ. The DNA of the CDR3 is TGCGCCAGCAGCTTAGGAGGGACAGCATCGAACACTGAAGCTTTCTTT. Translated, it gives CASSLGGTASNTEAFF.

Comments on this clone: Other DNA sequences in this sample translate to the same CDR3. The CDR3 sequence is CASSQDPDRASTDTQYF. The CDR3 nucleotides read TGCGCCAGCAGCCAAGATCCGGACAGGGCCAGCACAGATACGCAGTATTTT. The rearrangement uses TRBV4-1 and TRBJ2-3; TRBD1 matches 8 bases. Trimming removed 0 bases from V and 0 bases from J; junction bases left unmatched: 5. The CDR3 extends over 17 amino acids. Germline values: CDR1 MGHRA, CDR2 YSYEKL.